This note documents a single T cell receptor (beta chain) sequence. The source of the sample is a study of blood T cell repertoires in COVID-19. At the level of the study: Acute and convalescent COVID-19 specimens originated in the United States, Italy and Spain.

In the study's own analysis: How many nucleated cells were present was estimated from reference gene primer amplification. Method: immunoSEQ multiplex PCR; TCRdb's copy keeps in-frame clones and lacks some. That table gives V, J and clone size, and the DNA gave D and trimming. Among 180,000 or so clones, roughly 86% were seen once, and the ten largest hold 1.5% to 2%. There are 13 residues in the CDR3. V was cut by 5 bases and J by 2 bases, with 10 bases left in between. The germline V gene encodes CDR1 SGHTA and CDR2 FQGNSA. The chain couples TRBV7-2 to TRBJ2-7; no firm D call. This TCR derives from a man between 18 and 29 years old with active or convalescent COVID-19. Sequencing was performed on peripheral blood. This chain's CDR3 is CASSPRRAYEQYF. CDR3 nucleotides: TGTGCCAGCAGCCCCCGGAGAGCCTACGAGCAGTACTTC.